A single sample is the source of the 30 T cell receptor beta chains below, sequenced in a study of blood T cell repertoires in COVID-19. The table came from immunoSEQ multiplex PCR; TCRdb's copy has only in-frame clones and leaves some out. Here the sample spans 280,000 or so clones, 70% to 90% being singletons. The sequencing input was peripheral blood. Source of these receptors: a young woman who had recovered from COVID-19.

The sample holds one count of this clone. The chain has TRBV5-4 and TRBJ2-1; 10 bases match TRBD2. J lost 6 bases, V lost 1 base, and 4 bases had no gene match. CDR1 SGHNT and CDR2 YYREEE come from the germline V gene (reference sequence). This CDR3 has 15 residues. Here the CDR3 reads CASSLSLAGANEQFF. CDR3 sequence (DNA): TGTGCCAGCAGCTTGAGCCTAGCGGGGGCCAATGAGCAGTTCTTC.

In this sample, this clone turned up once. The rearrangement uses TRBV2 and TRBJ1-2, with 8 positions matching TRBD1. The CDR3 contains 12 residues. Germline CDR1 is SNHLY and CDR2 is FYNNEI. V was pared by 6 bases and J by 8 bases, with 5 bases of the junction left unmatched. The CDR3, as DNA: TGTGCCAGCAGGACAGGGGCGGGCGGCTACACCTTC. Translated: CASRTGAGGYTF.

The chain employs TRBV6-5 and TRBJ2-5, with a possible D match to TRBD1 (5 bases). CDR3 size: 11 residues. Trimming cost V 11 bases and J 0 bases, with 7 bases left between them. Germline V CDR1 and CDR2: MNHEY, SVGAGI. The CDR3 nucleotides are TGTGCCGTAGGGGACCAAGAGACCCAGTACTTC. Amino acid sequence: CAVGDQETQYF.

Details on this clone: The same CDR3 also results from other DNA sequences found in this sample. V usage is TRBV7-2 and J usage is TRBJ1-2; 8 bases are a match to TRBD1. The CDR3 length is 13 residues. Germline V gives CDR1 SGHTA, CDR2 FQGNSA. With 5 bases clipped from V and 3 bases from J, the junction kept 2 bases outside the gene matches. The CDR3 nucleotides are TGTGCCAGCAGCCTGGACAGGGACTATGGCTACACCTTC. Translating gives CASSLDRDYGYTF.

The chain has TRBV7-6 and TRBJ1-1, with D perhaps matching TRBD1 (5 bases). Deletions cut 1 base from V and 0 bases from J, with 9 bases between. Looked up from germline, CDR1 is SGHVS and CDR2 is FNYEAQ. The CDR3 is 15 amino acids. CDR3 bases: TGTGCCAGCAGCTTAGAGGCAGGGATGAACACTGAAGCTTTCTTT. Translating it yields CASSLEAGMNTEAFF.

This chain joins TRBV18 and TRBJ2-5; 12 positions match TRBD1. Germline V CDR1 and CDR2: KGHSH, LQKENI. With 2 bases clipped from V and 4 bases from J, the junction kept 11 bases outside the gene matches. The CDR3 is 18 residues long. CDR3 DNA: TGTGCCAGCTCACCATTTGGCTTGGGACAGGGGGCTCTAGAGACCCAGTACTTC. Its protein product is CASSPFGLGQGALETQYF.

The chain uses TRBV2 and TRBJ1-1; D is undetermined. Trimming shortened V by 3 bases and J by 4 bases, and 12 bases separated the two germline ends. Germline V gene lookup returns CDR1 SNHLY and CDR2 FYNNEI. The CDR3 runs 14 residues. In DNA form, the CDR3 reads TGTGCCAGCAGTGATCGAGGGTCGGGCACTGAAGCTTTCTTT. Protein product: CASSDRGSGTEAFF.

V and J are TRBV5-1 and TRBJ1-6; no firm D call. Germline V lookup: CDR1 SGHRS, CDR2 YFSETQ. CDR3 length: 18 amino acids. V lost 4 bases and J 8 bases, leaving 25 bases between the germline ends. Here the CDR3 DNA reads TGCGCCAGCAGCGCTTATGATTGGCTACCGGAGGTTTATTCACCCCTCCACTTT. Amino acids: CASSAYDWLPEVYSPLHF.

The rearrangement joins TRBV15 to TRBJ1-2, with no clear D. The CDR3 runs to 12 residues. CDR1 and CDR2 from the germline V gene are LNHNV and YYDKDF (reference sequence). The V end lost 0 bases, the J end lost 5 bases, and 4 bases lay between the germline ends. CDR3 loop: CATSRERYGYTF. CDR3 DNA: TGTGCCACCAGCAGAGAACGGTATGGCTACACCTTC.

CDR3 nucleotide sequence: TGTGCCAGCAGTGAAGGCGGCGGCCGAAGTCCCTATGGCTACACCTTC. The encoded protein is CASSEGGGRSPYGYTF. The chain uses TRBV6-1 and TRBJ1-2; D call uncertain. V was trimmed by 1 base and J by 4 bases, leaving 16 bases between them. The CDR3 runs 16 residues. Germline V gene sequence: CDR1 MNHNS, CDR2 SASEGT.

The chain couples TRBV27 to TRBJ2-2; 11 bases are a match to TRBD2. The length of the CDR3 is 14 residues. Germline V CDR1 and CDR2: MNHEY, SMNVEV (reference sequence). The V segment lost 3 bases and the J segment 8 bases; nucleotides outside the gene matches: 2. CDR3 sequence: CASSFLAGGGELFF. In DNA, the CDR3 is TGTGCCAGCAGTTTCCTAGCGGGGGGAGGGGAGCTGTTTTTT.

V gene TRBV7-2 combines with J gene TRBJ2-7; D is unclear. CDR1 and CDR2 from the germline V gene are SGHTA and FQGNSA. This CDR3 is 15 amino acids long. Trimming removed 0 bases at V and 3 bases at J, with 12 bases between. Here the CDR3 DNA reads TGTGCCAGCAGCTTAGCCCTGGTAGTTAGCTACGAGCAGTACTTC. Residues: CASSLALVVSYEQYF.

Here the CDR3 DNA reads TGTGCCAGCAGTCCGTCTCCCGGACTCTCCTACGAGCAGTACTTC. Protein: CASSPSPGLSYEQYF. The chain links TRBV27 to TRBJ2-7, with D perhaps matching TRBD2 (5 bases). The CDR3 loop spans 15 amino acids. CDR1 and CDR2 from the germline V gene are MNHEY and SMNVEV (reference sequence). The V end was cut by 5 bases, the J end by 0 bases, with 14 bases between.

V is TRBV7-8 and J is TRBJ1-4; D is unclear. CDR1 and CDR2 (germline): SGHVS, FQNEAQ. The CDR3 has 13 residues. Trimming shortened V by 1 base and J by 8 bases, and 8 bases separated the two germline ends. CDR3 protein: CASSLVLSEKLFF. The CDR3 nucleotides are TGTGCCAGCAGCTTAGTATTGAGCGAAAAACTGTTTTTT.

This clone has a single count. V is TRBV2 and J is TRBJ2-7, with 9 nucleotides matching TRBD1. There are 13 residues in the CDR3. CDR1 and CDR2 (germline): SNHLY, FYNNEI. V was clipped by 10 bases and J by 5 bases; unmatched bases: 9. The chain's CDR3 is CATSGTGSHEQYF. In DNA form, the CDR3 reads TGTGCCACCTCCGGGACAGGGAGCCACGAGCAGTACTTC.

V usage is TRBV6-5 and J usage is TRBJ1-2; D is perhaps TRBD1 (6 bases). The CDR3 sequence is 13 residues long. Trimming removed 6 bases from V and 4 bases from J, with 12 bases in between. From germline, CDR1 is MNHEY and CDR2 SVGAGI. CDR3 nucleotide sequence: TGTGCCAGCAGATTACAGGGTTCCTATGGCTACACCTTC. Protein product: CASRLQGSYGYTF.

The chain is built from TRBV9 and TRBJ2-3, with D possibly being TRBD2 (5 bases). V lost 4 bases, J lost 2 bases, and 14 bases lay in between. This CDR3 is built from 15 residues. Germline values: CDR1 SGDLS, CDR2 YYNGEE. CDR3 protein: CASSPGTSLTDTQYF. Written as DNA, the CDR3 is TGTGCCAGCAGCCCGGGAACTAGTCTCACAGATACGCAGTATTTT.

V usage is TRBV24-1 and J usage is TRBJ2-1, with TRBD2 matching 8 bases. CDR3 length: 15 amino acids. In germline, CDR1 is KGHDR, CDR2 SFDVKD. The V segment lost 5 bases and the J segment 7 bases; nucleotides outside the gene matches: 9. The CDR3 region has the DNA TGTGCCACCAGTGTACGGGGGGGCCGGTCGAATGAGCAGTTCTTC. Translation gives CATSVRGGRSNEQFF.

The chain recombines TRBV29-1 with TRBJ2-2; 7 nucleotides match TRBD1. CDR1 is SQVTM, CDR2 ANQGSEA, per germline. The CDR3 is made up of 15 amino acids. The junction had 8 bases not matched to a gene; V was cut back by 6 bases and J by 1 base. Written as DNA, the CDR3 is TGCAGCGTCGAACCTCGGGACAGGAACACCGGGGAGCTGTTTTTT. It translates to CSVEPRDRNTGELFF.

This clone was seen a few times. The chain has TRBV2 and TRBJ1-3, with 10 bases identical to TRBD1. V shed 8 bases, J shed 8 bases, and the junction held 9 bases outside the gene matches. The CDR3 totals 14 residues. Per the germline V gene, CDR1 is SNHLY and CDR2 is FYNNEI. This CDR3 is CASLRDRGQDTIYF. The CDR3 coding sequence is TGTGCCAGCTTACGGGACAGGGGTCAGGACACCATATATTTT. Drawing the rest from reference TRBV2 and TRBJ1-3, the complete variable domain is EPEVTQTPSHQVTQMGQEVILRCVPISNHLYFYWYRQILGQKVEFLVSFYNNEISEKSEIFDDQFSVERPDGSNFTLKIRSTKLEDSAMYFCASLRDRGQDTIYFGEGSWLTVV.

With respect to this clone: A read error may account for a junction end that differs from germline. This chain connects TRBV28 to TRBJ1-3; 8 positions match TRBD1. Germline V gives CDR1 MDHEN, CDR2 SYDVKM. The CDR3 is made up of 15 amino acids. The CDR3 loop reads CASSSPGGSRNTIYF. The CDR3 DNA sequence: TGTGCCAGCAGTTCCCCAGGGGGCTCTAGAAACACCATATATTTT.

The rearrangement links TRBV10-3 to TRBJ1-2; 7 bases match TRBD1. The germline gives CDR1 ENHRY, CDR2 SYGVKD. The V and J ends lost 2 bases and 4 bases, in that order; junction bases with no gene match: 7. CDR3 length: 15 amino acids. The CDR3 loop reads CAISETTGTVYGYTF. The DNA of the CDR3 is TGTGCCATCAGTGAGACAACCGGGACAGTCTATGGCTACACCTTC.

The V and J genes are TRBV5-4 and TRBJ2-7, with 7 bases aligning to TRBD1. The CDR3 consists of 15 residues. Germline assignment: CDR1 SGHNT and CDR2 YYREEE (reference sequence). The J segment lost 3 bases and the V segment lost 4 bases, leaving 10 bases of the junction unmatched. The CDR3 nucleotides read TGTGCCAGCAGCGTCCCCTCCGGGACAGACTACGAGCAGTACTTC. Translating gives CASSVPSGTDYEQYF.

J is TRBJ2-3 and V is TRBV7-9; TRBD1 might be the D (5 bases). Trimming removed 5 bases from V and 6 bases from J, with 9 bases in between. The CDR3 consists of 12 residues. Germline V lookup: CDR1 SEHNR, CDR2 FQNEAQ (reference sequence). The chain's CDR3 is CASSQGWDTQYF. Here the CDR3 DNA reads TGTGCCAGCAGCCAGGGTTGGGATACGCAGTATTTT.

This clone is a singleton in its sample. The CDR3 DNA sequence: TGTGCCAGCAGTGTGGGGCAGGGTGGCACAGATACGCAGTATTTT. Translating gives CASSVGQGGTDTQYF. The V and J genes are TRBV2 and TRBJ2-3; D is perhaps TRBD1 (5 bases). CDR3 length: 15 residues. Deletions cut 4 bases from V and 1 base from J, with 12 bases between. Germline CDR1 and CDR2: SNHLY and FYNNEI.

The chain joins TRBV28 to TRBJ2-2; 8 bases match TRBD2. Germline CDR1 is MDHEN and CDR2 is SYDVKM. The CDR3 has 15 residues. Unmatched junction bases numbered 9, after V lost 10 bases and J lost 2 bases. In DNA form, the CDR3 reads TGTGCCACCGGGGGGGCAGGTCGAAACACCGGGGAGCTGTTTTTT. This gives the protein CATGGAGRNTGELFF.

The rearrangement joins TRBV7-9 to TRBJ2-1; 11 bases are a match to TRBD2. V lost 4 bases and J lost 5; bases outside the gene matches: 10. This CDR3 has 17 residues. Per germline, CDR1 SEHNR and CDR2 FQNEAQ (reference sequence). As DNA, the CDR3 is TGTGCCAGCAGCTATAGACGGCTAGCGGGGGGTAACAATGAGCAGTTCTTC. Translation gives CASSYRRLAGGNNEQFF.

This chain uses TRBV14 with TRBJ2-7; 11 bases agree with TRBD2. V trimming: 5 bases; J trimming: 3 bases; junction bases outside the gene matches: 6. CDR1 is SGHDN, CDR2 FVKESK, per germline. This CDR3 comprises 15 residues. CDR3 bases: TGTGCCAGCAGCTCTAGCGGGGGGCCGCTCTACGAGCAGTACTTC. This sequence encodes CASSSSGGPLYEQYF.

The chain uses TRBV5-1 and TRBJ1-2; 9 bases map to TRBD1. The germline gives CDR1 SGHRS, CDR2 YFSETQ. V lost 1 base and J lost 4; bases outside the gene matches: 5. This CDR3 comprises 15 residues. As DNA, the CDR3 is TGCGCCAGCAGCTTGCTACAGGGGGCCACCTATGGCTACACCTTC. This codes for CASSLLQGATYGYTF.

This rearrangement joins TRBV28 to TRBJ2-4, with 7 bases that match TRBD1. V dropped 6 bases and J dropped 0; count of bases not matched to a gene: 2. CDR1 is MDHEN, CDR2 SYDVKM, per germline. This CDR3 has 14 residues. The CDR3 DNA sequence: TGTGCCAGCAGACAGGGGTTAGCCAAAAACATTCAGTACTTC. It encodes CASRQGLAKNIQYF.